The entry below gives a single T cell receptor (beta chain) sequence along with its context. The sample is drawn from a study of shared T cell receptors in the human thymus. The V and J ends lost 0 bases and 4 bases respectively, with 12 bases between them. Germline V gene lookup returns CDR1 LGHNA and CDR2 YSLEER. This CDR3 is built from 15 residues. The assay was immunoSEQ multiplex PCR, and TCRdb's table has in-frame clones only and misses some. The sample has hundreds of thousands of clones; around 87% are singletons. The same specimen was also included in a second study, on human thymus T cells. That report notes: Resections from corrective heart surgery supplied the thymus tissue. What appeared biased in thymic and blood repertoires was the usage of V and J genes.

The chain employs TRBV4-3 and TRBJ1-1; TRBD1 is a possible D gene (5 bases). This receptor was identified in a boy younger than two with a congenital heart defect. Sequencing was done on a sample of thymocytes. The CDR3, as DNA: TGCGCCAGCAGCCAAGAAGTAGGGGTCAGCACTGAAGCTTTCTTT. Protein sequence: CASSQEVGVSTEAFF.